The sample holds a few counts of the clone carrying this T cell receptor (beta chain). Its matching antigen is unknown. These data come from a study of glioma-infiltrating T cells. Amplification of TCR alpha and beta CDR3 regions from RNA used iRepertoire nested multiplex PCR. Each CDR3 protein gets one entry after TCRdb re-called the multiplex PCR reads with MiXCR. The data show about 93,000 distinct CDR3 sequences, approximately 39% seen once. Study conclusions and caveats: Very few CDR3 sequences were shared between tissue and blood.

Sequenced sample: glioma tissue, nonneoplastic brain tissue, or PBMCs (not recorded which). This receptor was taken from a human donor with low-grade glioma or glioblastoma, undergoing nonglioma brain surgery, or in good health (not recorded which).

The CDR3 nucleotides read TGTGCCAGTAGTGCCCTAGCGGGGGGCCACGAGCAGTACTTC. Translated, it gives CASSALAGGHEQYF. The chain combines TRBV19 with TRBJ2-1, with TRBD2 identical over 11 bases. The DNA end is a closer match to TRBJ2-7, so the J assignment may be wrong. This CDR3 is built from 14 residues. Germline V CDR1 and CDR2: LNHDA, SQIVND (reference sequence).